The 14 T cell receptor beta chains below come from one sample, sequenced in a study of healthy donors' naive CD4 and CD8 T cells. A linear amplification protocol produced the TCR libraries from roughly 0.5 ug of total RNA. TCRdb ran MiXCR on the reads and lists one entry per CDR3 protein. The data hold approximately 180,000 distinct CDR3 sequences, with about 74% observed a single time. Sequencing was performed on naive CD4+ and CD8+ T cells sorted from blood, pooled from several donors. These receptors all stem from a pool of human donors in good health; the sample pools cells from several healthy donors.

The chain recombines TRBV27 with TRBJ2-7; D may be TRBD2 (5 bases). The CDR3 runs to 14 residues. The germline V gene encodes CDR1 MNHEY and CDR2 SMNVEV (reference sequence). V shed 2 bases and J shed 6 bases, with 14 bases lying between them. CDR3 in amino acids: CASSLLVAGVEQYF. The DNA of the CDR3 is TGTGCCAGCAGTTTACTGGTGGCCGGGGTCGAGCAGTACTTC.

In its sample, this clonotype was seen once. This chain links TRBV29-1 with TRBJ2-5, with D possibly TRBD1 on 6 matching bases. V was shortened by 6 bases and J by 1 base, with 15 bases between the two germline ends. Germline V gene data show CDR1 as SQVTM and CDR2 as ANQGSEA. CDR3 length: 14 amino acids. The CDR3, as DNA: TGCAGCGTGGGGGCGGAGGAAGGCCAAGAGACCCAGTACTTC. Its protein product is CSVGAEEGQETQYF.

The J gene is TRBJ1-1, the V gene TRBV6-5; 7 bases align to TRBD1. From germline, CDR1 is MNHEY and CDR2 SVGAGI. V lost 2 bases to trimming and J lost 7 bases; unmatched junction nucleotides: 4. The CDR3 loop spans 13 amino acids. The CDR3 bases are TGTGCCAGCAGTTACACGACAGGGCGTGAAGCTTTCTTT. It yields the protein CASSYTTGREAFF.

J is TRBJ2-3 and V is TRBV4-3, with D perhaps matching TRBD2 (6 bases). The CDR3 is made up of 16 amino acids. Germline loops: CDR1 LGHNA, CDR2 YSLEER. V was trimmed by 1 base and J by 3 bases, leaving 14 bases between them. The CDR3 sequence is CASSQGFLGTTDTQYF. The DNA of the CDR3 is TGCGCCAGCAGCCAAGGGTTCTTGGGGACTACAGATACGCAGTATTTT.

The CDR3 sequence: CASSKGASYEQYF. The CDR3 DNA follows: TGTGCCAGCAGCAAAGGTGCGAGCTACGAGCAGTACTTC. The chain employs TRBV5-5 and TRBJ2-7; D not resolved. Trimming cost V 4 bases and J 3 bases, with 11 bases left between them. The CDR3 is 13 residues long. The germline V gene encodes CDR1 SGHKS and CDR2 YYEKEE (reference sequence).

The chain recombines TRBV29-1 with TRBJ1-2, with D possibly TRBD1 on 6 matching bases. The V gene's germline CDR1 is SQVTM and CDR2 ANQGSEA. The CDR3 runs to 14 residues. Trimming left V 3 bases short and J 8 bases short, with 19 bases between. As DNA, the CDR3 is TGCAGCGTTGAGCAGGACAGCCCATCGAGAGGCTACACCTTC. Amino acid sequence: CSVEQDSPSRGYTF.

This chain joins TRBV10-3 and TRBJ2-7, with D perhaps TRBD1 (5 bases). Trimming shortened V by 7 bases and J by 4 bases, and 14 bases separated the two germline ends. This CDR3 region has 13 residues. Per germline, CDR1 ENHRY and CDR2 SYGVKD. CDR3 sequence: CAINPDISYEQYF. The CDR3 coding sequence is TGTGCCATCAATCCGGACATCTCGTACGAGCAGTACTTC.

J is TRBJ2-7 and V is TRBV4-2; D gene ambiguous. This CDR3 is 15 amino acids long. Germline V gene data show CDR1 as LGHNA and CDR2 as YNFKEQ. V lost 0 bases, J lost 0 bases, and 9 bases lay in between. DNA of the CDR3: TGTGCCAGCAGCCAAGATTTCCCAAGCTCCTACGAGCAGTACTTC. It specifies CASSQDFPSSYEQYF.

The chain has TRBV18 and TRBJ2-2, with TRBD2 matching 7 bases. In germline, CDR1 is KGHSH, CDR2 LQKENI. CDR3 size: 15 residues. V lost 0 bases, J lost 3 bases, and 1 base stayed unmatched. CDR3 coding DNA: TGTGCCAGCTCACCACCTAGCGGGTACACCGGGGAGCTGTTTTTT. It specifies CASSPPSGYTGELFF.

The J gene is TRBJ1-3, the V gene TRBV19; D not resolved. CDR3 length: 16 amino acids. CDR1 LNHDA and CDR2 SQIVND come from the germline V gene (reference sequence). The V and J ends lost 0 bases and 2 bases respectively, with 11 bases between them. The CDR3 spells CASSIDLPGTGNTIYF. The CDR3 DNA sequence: TGTGCCAGTAGTATAGATCTGCCGGGGACTGGAAACACCATATATTTT.

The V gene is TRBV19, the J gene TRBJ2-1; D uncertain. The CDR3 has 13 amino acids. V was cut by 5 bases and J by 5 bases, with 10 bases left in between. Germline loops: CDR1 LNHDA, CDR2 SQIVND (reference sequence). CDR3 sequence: CASSGTADNEQFF. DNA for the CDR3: TGTGCCAGTAGTGGCACGGCCGACAATGAGCAGTTCTTC.

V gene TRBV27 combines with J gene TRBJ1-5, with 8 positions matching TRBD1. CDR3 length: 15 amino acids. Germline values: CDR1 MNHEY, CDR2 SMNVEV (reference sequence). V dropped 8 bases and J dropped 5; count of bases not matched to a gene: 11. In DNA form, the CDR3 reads TGTGCCAGCGGTGTCGGGGCCAGGGGGCATCAGCCCCAGCATTTT. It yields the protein CASGVGARGHQPQHF.

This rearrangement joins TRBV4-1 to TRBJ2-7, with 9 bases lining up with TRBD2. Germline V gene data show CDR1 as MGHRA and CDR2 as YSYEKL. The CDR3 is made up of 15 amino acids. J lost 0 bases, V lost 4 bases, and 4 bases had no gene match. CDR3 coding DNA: TGCGCCAGCAGCCCCCAAGCGGGAGGCTCCTACGAGCAGTACTTC. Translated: CASSPQAGGSYEQYF.

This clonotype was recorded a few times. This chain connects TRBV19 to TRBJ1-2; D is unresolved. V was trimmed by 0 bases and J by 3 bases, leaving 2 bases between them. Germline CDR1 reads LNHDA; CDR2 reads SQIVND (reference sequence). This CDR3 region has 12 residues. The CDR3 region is CASSIDDYGYTF. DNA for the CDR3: TGTGCCAGTAGTATAGACGACTATGGCTACACCTTC.